This TCR beta chain was recorded in a study of blood T cells in healthy people across ages (dated by TCRdb to about 2015). In the study overall: In model experiments, template switching captured about one uniquely barcoded TCR beta cDNA molecule for every two T cells. To avoid experimental bias, donors of different ages were spread randomly across the sequencing lanes. To track age-related changes in TCR beta repertoire diversity, the study relied on deep sequencing normalized with unique cDNA molecular identifiers. The donors were divided into four age groups: young (average around 15 years), middle-aged (about 40), aged (approximately 62) and long-lived (roughly 88). Using the same blood draw, the study looked at two additional independent replicas of 1 million unique cDNA reads for two donors, one aged 18 to 30 and the other aged 80 or older. Overall study results and their limits: Donor CMV infection status was unknown, potentially confounding age-related changes in expanded clonotypes. Total diversity estimates from one million sequenced T cells were considered lower bounds and underestimates. Observed TCR beta diversity per million T cells fell roughly linearly with age, and a significant reduction was already apparent by age around 40. The long-lived group showed more naive CD4+ T cells, fewer expanded clones and increased TCR diversity than the aged group, suggesting age selection. The percentage of naive T cells measured by flow cytometry correlated strongly with observed TCR beta diversity. Bulk unsorted PBMC profiling prevented conclusive comparison of naive and antigen-experienced compartments.

With regard to this clonotype: The antigen this receptor binds is unknown. No qualities accompany the bases; no much larger clone lies one base away.

In the germline V gene (reference sequence), CDR1 corresponds to DFQATT and CDR2 to SNEGSKA. The CDR3 runs 13 residues from the cysteine to the phenylalanine. CDR3 DNA only is kept here, 39 bases in frame from base 1. Unmatched junction bases come to 4, with V trimmed by 5 bases and J by 3 bases. The donors were some 39 Caucasian individuals from Russia, aged 6 to 90 years, who were systemically healthy. Each donor gave 8 to 10 milliliters of peripheral blood, drawn into EDTA-treated Vacutainer tubes. PBMCs were isolated by Ficoll-Paque density-gradient centrifugation, with at least 6 million obtained per sample. Trizol reagent was used to extract total RNA from PBMCs, with at least 5.5 micrograms per sample. For every donor, an aliquot of PBMCs went through flow cytometry to measure the percentages of naive CD45RAhigh/CD27high T cells. The library relied on 5' RACE. Sequencing used an Illumina HiSeq 2500. The second PCR ran for roughly 6 to 11 cycles and used a J-beta primer mix along with a sample-barcoded 5' primer. A template-switch 5' adaptor carrying 12 random nucleotides introduced a unique molecular identifier onto each TCR beta cDNA molecule. At least 2.5 million CDR3-containing paired-end reads were obtained from each sample. The Mint cDNA synthesis kit, primed by a TRBC-specific oligonucleotide, was used to synthesize first-strand cDNA from all RNA. After uracil-DNA glycosylase treatment, a first 18-cycle PCR used universal primers M1SS and BC2_uni_R on all cDNA. Processing in the source paper ran as follows. For normalization, 1 million high-quality reads, each with a distinct molecular identifier, were randomly selected from each sample. Instead of being binned into consensus sequences, reads that shared molecular identifiers were thrown out. CDR3 identification, clonotype clustering and error correction used MiTCR with a Q25 quality threshold and the strictest error-elimination algorithm. Lower-bound total TCR beta diversity was estimated with a nonparametric unseen species model using Euler transformation. The raw public data were reprocessed by TCRdb itself: fastp quality trimming at Q25, MiXCR clonotype calling, in-frame beta chains only. Each CDR3 protein gets just one entry, which takes the most common genes and DNA from the rows behind it. These V and J calls are TCRdb output, not the study's own analysis. The sample table holds more than 1 million distinct CDR3 sequences, of which roughly 45% were seen once. Together, the top ten hold approximately 17% of the sample.

Sequenced sample: blood. This sequence was found in a woman aged 55-75 years in good health. The chain links TRBV20-1 with TRBJ2-3, and TRBD2 matches 8 of the central bases. The DNA sequence is TGCAGTGCTCCGTCTAGCGGGACAGATACGCAGTATTTT. The resulting protein is CSAPSSGTDTQYF.